This T cell receptor beta chain was sequenced in a study of blood T cell repertoires in COVID-19. Study context: The United States, Italy and Spain were the sources of the acute and convalescent COVID-19 samples.

The CDR3 is 16 residues long. After removal of 5 bases from V and 3 bases from J, the junction contained 11 bases not matched to a gene. Germline-derived CDR1 and CDR2 are SEHNR and FQNEAQ (reference sequence). This clone was detected a few times. In the authors' methods: Using reference gene primer amplification, nucleated cell counts were estimated. Assay used: immunoSEQ multiplex PCR; TCRdb lists only in-frame clones, some missing. The D gene and trimming were derived from the DNA, and the V and J assignments and clone size from that table. The sample comprises hundreds of thousands of clones, roughly 87% of which are singletons, and roughly 2% rests with the top ten.

Sequenced input: peripheral blood. The chain combines TRBV7-9 with TRBJ1-1, with 8 bases that match TRBD1. The source of this sequence is a woman between 50 and 59 years old who had recovered from COVID-19. The CDR3 nucleotides are TGTGCCAGCAGCCCCTGGACAGGGCAGTCGGACACTGAAGCTTTCTTT. It encodes CASSPWTGQSDTEAFF. The full variable domain, completed using reference TRBV7-9 and TRBJ1-1, is DTGVSQNPRHKITKRGQNVTFRCDPISEHNRLYWYRQTLGQGPEFLTYFQNEAQLEKSRLLSDRFSAERPKGSFSTLEIQRTEQGDSAMYLCASSPWTGQSDTEAFFGQGTRLTVV.